The clone carrying this T cell receptor (beta chain) was counted at least ten times. What it binds is unknown. Expansion lasted approximately 3 days, with either anti-CD3 antibody OKT3 or CD3/CD28 beads. Cocultures held around 5 x 10^4 normal T cells, around 5 x 10^4 targets, and bispecific antibody. TCRdb fed the 5' RACE reads into MiXCR, producing one record per CDR3 protein. The sample lists about 17,000 distinct CDR3 sequences; approximately 2% were seen once. The data originate from a study of beta chain bispecific antibodies for T cell cancers. At the level of the study: TRBV sequencing of surviving healthy T cells measured each family's depletion. HPB-ALL carried surface TRBV5-5, while Jurkat carried TRBV12-3.

CDR1 is SGDLS and CDR2 is YYNGEE in the germline V gene. The CDR3 extends over 15 amino acids. With 0 bases clipped from V and 3 bases from J, the junction kept 5 bases outside the gene matches. Study findings and constraints: The leukemia cells, rather than normal T cells, gave most of the targeted TRBV signal.

The clonotype comes from a human donor in good health. Some clones in this sample may be carry-over from other donors' samples. The genes are TRBV9 and TRBJ2-5; the match to TRBD2 covers 7 bases. The sample consisted of healthy donor T cells cultured with leukemia cells. Written as DNA, the CDR3 is TGTGCCAGCAGCGTAGCGGGAGGAGGGGAAGAGACCCAGTACTTC. Protein: CASSVAGGGEETQYF.